The 19 T cell receptor beta chains reported below all come from one sample, sequenced in a study of OX40 agonist ivuxolimab in advanced cancers. The table came from immunoSEQ multiplex PCR; TCRdb's copy has only in-frame clones and leaves some out. The sample lists tens of thousands of clones, about 91% occurring once. The specimen comprised CD4+ or CD8+ T cells sorted from blood, sampled in a trial of the OX40 agonist ivuxolimab. The receptors were gathered from an adult with an advanced solid tumor such as melanoma, head and neck, liver or kidney cancer.

This clone appeared a single time. The rearrangement links TRBV5-1 to TRBJ2-7; TRBD2 agrees at 7 bases. Trimming removed 5 bases from V and 3 bases from J; junction bases left unmatched: 8. CDR1 SGHRS and CDR2 YFSETQ come from the germline V gene. The CDR3 runs to 14 residues. In nucleotides, the CDR3 is TGCGCCAGCAGACCTCTAGCGGTAGACTACGAGCAGTACTTC. It is translated as CASRPLAVDYEQYF.

This chain links TRBV29-1 with TRBJ1-2; D might be TRBD1 (5 bases). V lost 4 bases to trimming and J lost 1 base, with 16 bases between them. This CDR3 is 15 amino acids long. The V gene's germline CDR1 is SQVTM and CDR2 ANQGSEA. The CDR3 DNA reads TGCAGCGTTGTGGAAGATGGGGGGATTAACTATGGCTACACCTTC. It yields the protein CSVVEDGGINYGYTF.

The sample holds one count of this clone. The gene calls are TRBV7-8 and TRBJ2-7; 9 bases are a match to TRBD2. The CDR3 sequence is 15 residues long. The germline gives CDR1 SGHVS, CDR2 FQNEAQ. The trim removed 0 bases at V and 2 bases at J, leaving 2 bases unmatched. The CDR3 nucleotides are TGTGCCAGCAGCTTAGCGACTAGCGGACCCTACGAGCAGTACTTC. Translation: CASSLATSGPYEQYF.

J is TRBJ1-1 and V is TRBV19; D is unresolved. Trimming cost V 2 bases and J 2 bases, with 6 bases left between them. Germline CDR1 reads LNHDA; CDR2 reads SQIVND (reference sequence). The CDR3 totals 13 residues. CDR3 protein: CASSIRGNTEAFF. CDR3 in DNA: TGTGCCAGTAGTATACGGGGTAACACTGAAGCTTTCTTT.

The chain is built from TRBV6-6 and TRBJ1-2; possibly TRBD1 for D (5 bases). Germline lookup yields CDR1 MNHNY and CDR2 SVGAGI (reference sequence). The V gene lost 2 bases and the J gene lost 10 bases, with 20 bases spanning the gap. This CDR3 region has 15 residues. In DNA, the CDR3 is TGTGCCAGCAGTTACACCCCGTCGGACACCCTTTCCTACACCTTC. Encoded protein: CASSYTPSDTLSYTF.

The chain employs TRBV5-4 and TRBJ2-2; D is unresolved. The CDR3 loop spans 13 amino acids. Germline loops: CDR1 SGHNT, CDR2 YYREEE (reference sequence). V lost 4 bases, J lost 5 bases, and 9 bases lay in between. CDR3 DNA: TGTGCCAGCAGCCCGTCGGGTACCGGGGAGCTGTTTTTT. Protein: CASSPSGTGELFF.

CDR3 bases: TGTGCCAGCAGCTTAAGGGCGCTAGCCGGCATTTCCGGGGAGCTGTTTTTT. It translates to CASSLRALAGISGELFF. The V gene is TRBV7-2, the J gene TRBJ2-2; the D gene is possibly TRBD2 (5 bases). Germline loops: CDR1 SGHTA, CDR2 FQGNSA. The V gene lost 2 bases and the J gene lost 6 bases, with 19 bases spanning the gap. This CDR3 has 17 amino acids.

The rearrangement uses TRBV5-1 and TRBJ2-5, with 11 bases lining up with TRBD2. The CDR3 covers 14 residues. V trimming: 7 bases; J trimming: 1 base; junction bases outside the gene matches: 3. The germline V gene has CDR1 SGHRS and CDR2 YFSETQ. DNA of the CDR3: TGCGCCAGCGCTACTAGCGGGAGCCAAGAGACCCAGTACTTC. The encoded protein is CASATSGSQETQYF.

This chain connects TRBV30 to TRBJ2-3, with D unresolved. Trimming left V 0 bases short and J 5 bases short, with 15 bases between. Germline CDR1 is GTSNPN and CDR2 is SVGIG (reference sequence). CDR3 size: 15 residues. The CDR3 reads CAWSVGPPRRDTQYF. The CDR3, as DNA: TGTGCCTGGAGTGTTGGGCCTCCCCGACGAGATACGCAGTATTTT.

This sequence joins TRBV6-5 and TRBJ1-5; D is undetermined. V was pared by 5 bases and J by 1 base, with 9 bases between. The germline V gene has CDR1 MNHEY and CDR2 SVGAGI. The CDR3 totals 14 residues. The CDR3 DNA is TGTGCCAGCAGTCTCCGACGGAGCAATCAGCCCCAGCATTTT. This gives the protein CASSLRRSNQPQHF.

CDR3 sequence (DNA): TGTGCCAGCAGCCTACGTGCAACTAATGAAAAACTGTTTTTT. Protein product: CASSLRATNEKLFF. The chain couples TRBV7-9 to TRBJ1-4; no reliable D call. Germline V gives CDR1 SEHNR, CDR2 FQNEAQ (reference sequence). The length of the CDR3 is 14 residues. V lost 5 bases and J 0 bases, leaving 7 bases between the germline ends.

The rearrangement links TRBV27 to TRBJ2-3, with 9 positions matching TRBD2. This CDR3 contains 15 residues. Germline CDR1 reads MNHEY; CDR2 reads SMNVEV (reference sequence). J gave up 2 bases and V 3 bases, and 3 bases lay outside the gene matches. CDR3: CASSLRLAATDTQYF. As DNA, the CDR3 is TGTGCCAGCAGTTTGCGACTAGCGGCCACAGATACGCAGTATTTT.

The chain uses TRBV19 and TRBJ1-5, with D unresolved. This CDR3 is built from 15 residues. The ends were cut back, 3 bases at V and 1 base at J, with 10 bases in the middle. CDR1 LNHDA and CDR2 SQIVND come from the germline V gene (reference sequence). The CDR3, as DNA: TGTGCCAGTAGTATCTCAAGGGCCAGCAATCAGCCCCAGCATTTT. It yields the protein CASSISRASNQPQHF.

CDR3 nucleotides: TGTGCCAGCAGTGACCAGGGCGCGAGCGCAGATACGCAGTATTTT. Translation gives CASSDQGASADTQYF. The rearrangement joins TRBV6-1 to TRBJ2-3; possible D gene TRBD1, 5 bases. Trimming removed 3 bases from V and 4 bases from J, with 14 bases in between. The CDR3 has 15 residues. The germline gives CDR1 MNHNS, CDR2 SASEGT.

The chain recombines TRBV29-1 with TRBJ2-1, with 9 bases matching TRBD2. The CDR3 has 14 amino acids. Unmatched junction bases numbered 7, after V lost 6 bases and J lost 4 bases. Germline assignment: CDR1 SQVTM and CDR2 ANQGSEA. CDR3 residues: CSVGKTSGYNEQFF. The DNA for the CDR3 is TGCAGCGTGGGCAAGACTAGCGGATACAATGAGCAGTTCTTC.

This chain joins TRBV10-3 and TRBJ2-5; 10 positions match TRBD1. CDR3 length equals 15 residues. V lost 6 bases and J lost 5; bases outside the gene matches: 9. CDR1 is ENHRY, CDR2 SYGVKD, per germline. CDR3 sequence reads: CAISPGTGVRETQYF. Here the CDR3 DNA reads TGTGCCATCAGCCCGGGGACAGGGGTTCGGGAGACCCAGTACTTC.

This chain links TRBV4-2 with TRBJ2-5; a possible D gene is TRBD1 (6 bases). The V gene lost 3 bases and the J gene lost 1 base, with 15 bases spanning the gap. In germline, CDR1 is LGHNA, CDR2 YNFKEQ. This CDR3 contains 16 residues. The CDR3 here is CASSHPGQLTQETQYF. Written as DNA, the CDR3 is TGTGCCAGCAGCCACCCCGGACAGCTTACCCAAGAGACCCAGTACTTC.

The chain uses TRBV7-8 and TRBJ2-1; D not resolved. Germline loops: CDR1 SGHVS, CDR2 FQNEAQ. V gave up 3 bases and J gave up 6 bases, with 12 bases separating them. The CDR3 spans 14 residues. CDR3 nucleotide sequence: TGTGCCAGCAGCTTTGGCCCCGCAAGCAATGAGCAGTTCTTC. Protein: CASSFGPASNEQFF.

This clone was seen only a few times. The chain combines TRBV30 with TRBJ1-1; D is undetermined. The germline V gene has CDR1 GTSNPN and CDR2 SVGIG (reference sequence). The ends were cut back, 4 bases at V and 5 bases at J, with 17 bases in the middle. The CDR3 totals 14 residues. The CDR3 loop reads CAWISGLPVTEAFF. The CDR3 coding sequence is TGTGCCTGGATCTCCGGGCTCCCAGTAACTGAAGCTTTCTTT.